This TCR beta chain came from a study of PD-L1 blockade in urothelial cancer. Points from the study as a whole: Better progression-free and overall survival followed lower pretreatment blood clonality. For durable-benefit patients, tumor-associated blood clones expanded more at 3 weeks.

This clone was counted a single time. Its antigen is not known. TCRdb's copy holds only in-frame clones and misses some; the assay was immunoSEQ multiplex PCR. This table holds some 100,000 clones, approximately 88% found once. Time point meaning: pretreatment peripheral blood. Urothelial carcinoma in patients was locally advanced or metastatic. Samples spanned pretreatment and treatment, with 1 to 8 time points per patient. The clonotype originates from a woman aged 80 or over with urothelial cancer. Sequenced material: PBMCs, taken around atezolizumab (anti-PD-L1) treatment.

In nucleotides, the CDR3 is TGTGCCAGTAGTATAACTAGCGGATACACAGATACGCAGTATTTT. Amino acids: CASSITSGYTDTQYF. The rearrangement links TRBV19 to TRBJ2-3; 8 bases agree with TRBD2. Germline values: CDR1 LNHDA, CDR2 SQIVND (reference sequence). The trim removed 2 bases at V and 2 bases at J, leaving 3 bases unmatched. There are 15 residues in the CDR3.